The text below deals with one TCR beta chain. Its antigen remains unknown. A much larger clonotype is one base distant, so this may be a read error. Likely a read error: the CDR3 ends without its conserved phenylalanine or tryptophan. The data originate from a study of T cells in Graves' hyperthyroidism and ophthalmopathy. Findings of the study overall: Most thyroid clonotypes with frequency above 0.001 were detected in blood. Ophthalmopathy cases were set apart from stable hyperthyroidism by a 13 V-J model.

The investigators amplified TCR beta CDR3 regions from RNA transcripts. TCR CDR3 regions were first amplified by RT-PCR with HTBI primers. MiXCR, run by TCRdb on the multiplex PCR reads, gives a single entry per CDR3 protein. The sample has over 500,000 distinct CDR3 sequences; 12% to 15% are singletons. The length of the CDR3 is 16 residues. V shed 0 bases and J shed 0 bases, with 9 bases lying between them. The clonotype comes from a middle-aged woman with Graves' hyperthyroidism. The rearrangement uses TRBV12-3 or TRBV12-4 and TRBJ2-1; maybe TRBD1 (5 bases). Material: blood. The DNA of the CDR3 is TGTGCCAGCAGTTTAGCAGGGGTTGTCTCCTACAATGAGCAGTTCCTC. Its translation: CASSLAGVVSYNEQFL.